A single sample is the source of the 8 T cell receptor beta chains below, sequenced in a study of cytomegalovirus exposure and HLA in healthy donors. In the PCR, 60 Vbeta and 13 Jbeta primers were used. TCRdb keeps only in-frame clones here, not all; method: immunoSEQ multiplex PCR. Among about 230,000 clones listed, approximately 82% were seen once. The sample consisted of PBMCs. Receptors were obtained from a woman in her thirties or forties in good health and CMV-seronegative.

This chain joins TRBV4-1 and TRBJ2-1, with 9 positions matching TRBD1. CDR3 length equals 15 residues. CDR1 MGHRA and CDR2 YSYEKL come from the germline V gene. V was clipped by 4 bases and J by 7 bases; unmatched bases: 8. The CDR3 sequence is CASSPGTGWANEQFF. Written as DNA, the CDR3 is TGCGCCAGCAGCCCAGGGACAGGGTGGGCGAATGAGCAGTTCTTC.

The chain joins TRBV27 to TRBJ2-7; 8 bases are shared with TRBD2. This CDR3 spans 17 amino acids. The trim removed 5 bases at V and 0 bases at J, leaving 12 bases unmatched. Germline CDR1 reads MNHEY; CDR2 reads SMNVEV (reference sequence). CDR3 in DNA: TGTGCCAGCAGTCCCCCTAAGGGGGGACTAGACTCCTACGAGCAGTACTTC. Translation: CASSPPKGGLDSYEQYF.

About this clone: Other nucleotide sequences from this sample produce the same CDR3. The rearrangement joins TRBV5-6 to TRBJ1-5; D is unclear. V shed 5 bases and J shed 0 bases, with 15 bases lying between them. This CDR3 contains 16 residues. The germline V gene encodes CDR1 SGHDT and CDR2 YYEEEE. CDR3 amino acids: CASSSGGGYSNQPQHF. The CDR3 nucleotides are TGTGCCAGCAGTTCGGGCGGCGGGTATAGCAATCAGCCCCAGCATTTT.

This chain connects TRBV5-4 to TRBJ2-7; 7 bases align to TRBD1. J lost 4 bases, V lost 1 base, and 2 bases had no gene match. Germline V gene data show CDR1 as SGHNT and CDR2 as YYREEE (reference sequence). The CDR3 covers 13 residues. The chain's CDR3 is CASSLRGQYEQYF. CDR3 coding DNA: TGTGCCAGCAGCTTGAGGGGACAGTACGAGCAGTACTTC.

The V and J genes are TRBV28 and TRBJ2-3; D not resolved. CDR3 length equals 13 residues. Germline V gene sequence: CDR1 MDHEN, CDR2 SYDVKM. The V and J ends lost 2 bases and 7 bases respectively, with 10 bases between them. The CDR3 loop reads CASSLSPLNTQYF. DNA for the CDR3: TGTGCCAGCAGTTTAAGTCCCCTAAATACGCAGTATTTT.

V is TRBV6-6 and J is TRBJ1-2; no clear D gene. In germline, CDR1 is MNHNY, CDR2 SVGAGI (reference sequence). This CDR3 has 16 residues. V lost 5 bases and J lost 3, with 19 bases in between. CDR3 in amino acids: CASSKKWTRRDYGYTF. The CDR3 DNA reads TGTGCCAGCAGTAAAAAGTGGACTCGGCGGGACTATGGCTACACCTTC.

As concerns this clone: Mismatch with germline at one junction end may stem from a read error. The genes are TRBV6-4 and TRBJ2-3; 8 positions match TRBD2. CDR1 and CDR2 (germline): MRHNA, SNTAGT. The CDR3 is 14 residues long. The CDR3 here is CASSPDGGAETQYF. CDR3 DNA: TGTGCCAGCAGTCCGGACGGGGGGGCAGAGACGCAGTATTTT.

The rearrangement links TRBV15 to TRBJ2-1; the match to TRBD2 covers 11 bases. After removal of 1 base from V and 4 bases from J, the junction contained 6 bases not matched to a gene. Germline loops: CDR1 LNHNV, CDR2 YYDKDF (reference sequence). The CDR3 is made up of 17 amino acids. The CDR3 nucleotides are TGTGCCACCAGCAGAGCCCTAACTAGCGGGGGATACAATGAGCAGTTCTTC. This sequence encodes CATSRALTSGGYNEQFF.